This T cell receptor beta chain was captured by sequencing in a study of PD-L1 blockade in urothelial cancer. Study-level information: In the patient group, about 90% of the roughly 29 were males with bladder-origin urothelial cancer.

Time point: peripheral blood 6 weeks after treatment start. This CDR3 region has 15 residues. The germline gives CDR1 SGHAT, CDR2 FQNNGV. Germline trimming cut 4 bases from V and 5 bases from J; bases unmatched to any gene: 8. Every PCR was spiked with synthetic TCR analog templates. Clones were read by immunoSEQ multiplex PCR, and TCRdb kept only the in-frame ones, dropping some. The sample has 45,000 to 55,000 clones; about 90% are singletons. Sequenced here: PBMCs, sampled around atezolizumab (anti-PD-L1) treatment. The genes are TRBV11-2 and TRBJ2-3; the match to TRBD1 covers 8 bases. The TCR originated in a man aged 55 to 70 with urothelial cancer. CDR3 sequence reads: CASSSLYDRGDTQYF. The DNA for the CDR3 is TGTGCCAGCAGCTCACTCTATGACAGGGGAGATACGCAGTATTTT. The complete variable domain, with remaining parts taken from reference TRBV11-2 and TRBJ2-3, reads EAGVAQSPRYKIIEKRQSVAFWCNPISGHATLYWYQQILGQGPKLLIQFQNNGVVDDSQLPKDRFSAERLKGVDSTLKIQPAKLEDSAVYLCASSSLYDRGDTQYFGPGTRLTVL.